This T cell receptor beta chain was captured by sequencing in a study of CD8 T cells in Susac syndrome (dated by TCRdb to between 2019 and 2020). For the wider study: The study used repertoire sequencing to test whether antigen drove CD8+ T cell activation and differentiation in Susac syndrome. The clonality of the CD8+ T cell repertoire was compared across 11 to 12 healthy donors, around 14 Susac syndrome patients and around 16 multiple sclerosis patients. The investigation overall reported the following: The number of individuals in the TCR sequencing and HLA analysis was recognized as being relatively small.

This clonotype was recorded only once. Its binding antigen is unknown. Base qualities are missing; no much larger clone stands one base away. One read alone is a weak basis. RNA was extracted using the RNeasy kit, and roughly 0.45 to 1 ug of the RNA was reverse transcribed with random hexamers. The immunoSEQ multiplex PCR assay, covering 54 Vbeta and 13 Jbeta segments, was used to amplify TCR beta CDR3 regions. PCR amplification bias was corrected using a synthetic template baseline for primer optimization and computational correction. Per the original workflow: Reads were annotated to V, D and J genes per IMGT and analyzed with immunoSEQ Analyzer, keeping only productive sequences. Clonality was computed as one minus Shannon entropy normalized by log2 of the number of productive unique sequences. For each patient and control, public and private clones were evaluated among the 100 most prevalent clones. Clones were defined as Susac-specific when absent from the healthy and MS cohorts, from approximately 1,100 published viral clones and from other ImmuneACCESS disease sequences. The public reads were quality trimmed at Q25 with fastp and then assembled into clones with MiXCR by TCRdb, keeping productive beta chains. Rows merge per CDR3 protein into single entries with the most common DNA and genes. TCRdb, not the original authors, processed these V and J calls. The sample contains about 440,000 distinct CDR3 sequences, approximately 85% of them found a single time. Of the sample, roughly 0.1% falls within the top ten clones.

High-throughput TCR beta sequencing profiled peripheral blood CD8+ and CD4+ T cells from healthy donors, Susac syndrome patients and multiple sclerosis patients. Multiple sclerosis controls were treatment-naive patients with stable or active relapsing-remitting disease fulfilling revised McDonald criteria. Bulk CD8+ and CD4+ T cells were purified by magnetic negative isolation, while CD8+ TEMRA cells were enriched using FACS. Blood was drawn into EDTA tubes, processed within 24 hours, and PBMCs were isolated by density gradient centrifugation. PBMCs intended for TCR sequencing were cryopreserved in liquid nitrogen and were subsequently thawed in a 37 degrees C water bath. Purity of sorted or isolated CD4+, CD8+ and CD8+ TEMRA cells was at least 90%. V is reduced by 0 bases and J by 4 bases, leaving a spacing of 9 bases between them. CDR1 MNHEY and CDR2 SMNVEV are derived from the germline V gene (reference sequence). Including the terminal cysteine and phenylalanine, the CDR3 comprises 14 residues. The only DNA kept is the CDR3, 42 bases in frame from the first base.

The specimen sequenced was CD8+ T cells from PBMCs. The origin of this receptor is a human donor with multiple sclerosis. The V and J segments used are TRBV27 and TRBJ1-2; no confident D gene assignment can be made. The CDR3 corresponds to CASSLSSTAYGYTF. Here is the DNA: TGTGCCAGCAGTTTATCGAGTACAGCCTATGGCTACACCTTC.